The 15 T cell receptor beta chains presented below share a single source sample, sequenced in a study of T cell responses to AZD1222 COVID-19 vaccine listed by TCRdb under 2021. The time point label here, explained by the study, means: sample from adult after SARS-CoV-2 infection, after symptom onset. The library was prepared using the immunoSEQ multiplex PCR assay. TCRdb's version of the immuneACCESS table is confined to in-frame rearrangements and falls short of the full clone set. An unresolved V gene accounts for under half of the shortfall where checked; the remainder is of unknown origin. For this sample there are some 150,000 clones; about 85% appear just once. Under 8% of the sample comes from the top ten. The sequencing used peripheral blood, collected after recovery from COVID-19. Receptor source: an adult who had recovered from COVID-19.

The chain combines TRBV9 with TRBJ2-7; TRBD1 is a possible D gene (5 bases). The CDR3 contains 15 residues. The V end was cut by 0 bases, the J end by 5 bases, with 15 bases between. Germline assignment: CDR1 SGDLS and CDR2 YYNGEE. CDR3 in DNA: TGTGCCAGCAGCGTAGATCTCAGGGCCCCTGACGAGCAGTACTTC. Translated: CASSVDLRAPDEQYF.

This clone was seen only once. The chain couples TRBV7-9 to TRBJ1-2; D ambiguous. This CDR3 contains 12 residues. Germline values: CDR1 SEHNR, CDR2 FQNEAQ (reference sequence). V was trimmed by 5 bases and J by 4 bases, leaving 8 bases between them. CDR3 DNA sequence: TGTGCCAGCAGCCCCGGGTTCTATGGCTACACCTTC. This sequence encodes CASSPGFYGYTF. Based on the CDR3 plus reference TRBV7-9 and TRBJ1-2, the full variable domain is DTGVSQNPRHKITKRGQNVTFRCDPISEHNRLYWYRQTLGQGPEFLTYFQNEAQLEKSRLLSDRFSAERPKGSFSTLEIQRTEQGDSAMYLCASSPGFYGYTFGSGTRLTVV.

This rearrangement joins TRBV6-5 to TRBJ1-5; weak D call: TRBD1 (6 bases). Per germline, CDR1 MNHEY and CDR2 SVGAGI. V lost 7 bases to trimming and J lost 2 bases, with 15 bases between them. The CDR3 sequence is 15 residues long. The CDR3 protein is CASTSDSLGNQPQHF. Written as DNA, the CDR3 is TGTGCCAGCACCTCGGACAGCCTCGGCAATCAGCCCCAGCATTTT.

V and J are TRBV14 and TRBJ2-3; the D gene is possibly TRBD2 (6 bases). Germline V gene lookup returns CDR1 SGHDN and CDR2 FVKESK. This CDR3 region has 16 residues. Trimming removed 4 bases from V and 0 bases from J, with 14 bases in between. CDR3 DNA sequence: TGTGCCAGCAGCCGCGGATGGGGGGTCAGCACAGATACGCAGTATTTT. It is translated as CASSRGWGVSTDTQYF.

The chain couples TRBV18 to TRBJ1-3, with 9 bases aligning to TRBD1. With V trimmed by 6 bases and J by 7 bases, 10 bases remained unmatched. The germline V gene has CDR1 KGHSH and CDR2 LQKENI. This CDR3 region has 15 residues. DNA for the CDR3: TGTGCCAGCTCCAACTCGGGCACAGGGGGCAACACCATATATTTT. Its translation is CASSNSGTGGNTIYF.

This rearrangement joins TRBV3-1 (or the pseudogene TRBV3-2) to TRBJ1-1; 9 bases agree with TRBD1. The germline CDR1 and CDR2 sequences are LGHDT and YNNKEL (reference sequence). This CDR3 has 15 residues. The junction had 4 bases not matched to a gene; V was cut back by 4 bases and J by 1 base. CDR3 protein: CASSPSTGGNTEAFF. The CDR3 DNA sequence: TGTGCCAGCAGCCCCTCGACAGGGGGGAACACTGAAGCTTTCTTT.

The J gene is TRBJ2-3, the V gene TRBV5-1, with D possibly being TRBD1 or TRBD2 (6 bases each). The germline CDR1 and CDR2 sequences are SGHRS and YFSETQ. There are 16 residues in the CDR3. The V gene lost 4 bases and the J gene lost 5 bases, with 20 bases spanning the gap. In DNA, the CDR3 is TGCGCCAGCAGCGCGAATGGTCGGGGGCTGGGAGATACGCAGTATTTT. It is translated as CASSANGRGLGDTQYF.

The chain combines TRBV27 with TRBJ2-1, with TRBD2 matching 11 bases. Looked up from germline, CDR1 is MNHEY and CDR2 is SMNVEV (reference sequence). This CDR3 comprises 19 residues. Trimming took 3 bases from V and 1 from J; bases not matched to a gene: 11. The CDR3 coding sequence is TGTGCCAGCAGTTTGAGACCACTAGCGGGGGACCTATCCTACAATGAGCAGTTCTTC. Protein: CASSLRPLAGDLSYNEQFF.

A note on this clone: This same CDR3 is encoded by further DNA sequences in the sample. This chain uses TRBV2 with TRBJ1-2; 7 nucleotides agree with TRBD1. Germline V gene sequence: CDR1 SNHLY, CDR2 FYNNEI. V gave up 6 bases and J gave up 1 base; unmatched junction bases: 2. This CDR3 has 13 residues. CDR3: CASSGQVNYGYTF. The DNA of the CDR3 is TGTGCCAGCAGCGGACAGGTTAACTATGGCTACACCTTC.

The sample holds one count of this clone. CDR3 coding DNA: TGTGCCAGCAGCCAGACCGCCAGAAACACTGAAGCTTTCTTT. Its translation: CASSQTARNTEAFF. The rearrangement joins TRBV7-9 to TRBJ1-1; D unresolved. CDR1 and CDR2 (germline): SEHNR, FQNEAQ (reference sequence). The CDR3 runs 14 residues. V was pared by 5 bases and J by 2 bases, with 12 bases between.

In DNA, the CDR3 is TGTGCCAGCGGGCCCGGGAGTAGCACAGATACGCAGTATTTT. Its protein is CASGPGSSTDTQYF. The chain links TRBV9 to TRBJ2-3, with D possibly TRBD2 on 6 matching bases. CDR1 is SGDLS, CDR2 YYNGEE, per germline. This CDR3 has 14 amino acids. V lost 7 bases, J lost 0 bases, and 12 bases lay in between.

The genes are TRBV13 and TRBJ2-7; D gene unclear. The CDR3 is 14 residues long. CDR1 is PRHDT and CDR2 is FYEKMQ in the germline V gene (reference sequence). Trimming left V 5 bases short and J 0 bases short, with 11 bases between. The CDR3 DNA sequence: TGTGCCAGCAGCCCCAGTCCCTTCTCCTACGAGCAGTACTTC. It yields the protein CASSPSPFSYEQYF.

The chain combines TRBV10-3 with TRBJ2-3; 8 positions agree with TRBD2. The CDR3 contains 17 residues. Trimming took 0 bases from V and 0 from J; bases not matched to a gene: 5. CDR1 ENHRY and CDR2 SYGVKD come from the germline V gene. CDR3 protein: CAISESGTRESTDTQYF. The CDR3 coding sequence is TGTGCCATCAGTGAGTCCGGGACTAGGGAAAGCACAGATACGCAGTATTTT.

The chain is built from TRBV6-2 or TRBV6-3 and TRBJ2-7; the match to TRBD1 covers 8 bases. Germline trimming cut 4 bases from V and 7 bases from J; bases unmatched to any gene: 3. The CDR3 extends over 12 amino acids. Germline V gives CDR1 MNHEY, CDR2 SVGEGT. CDR3: CASSSTGGEQYF. CDR3 DNA sequence: TGTGCCAGCAGTTCCACAGGGGGAGAGCAGTACTTC.

The rearrangement links TRBV20-1 to TRBJ1-1, with D unresolved. This CDR3 is 13 amino acids long. Germline CDR1 reads DFQATT; CDR2 reads SNEGSKA (reference sequence). Deletions cut 3 bases from V and 4 bases from J, with 12 bases between. CDR3 sequence reads: CSASGPTITEAFF. DNA of the CDR3: TGCAGTGCTAGTGGCCCGACTATCACTGAAGCTTTCTTT.